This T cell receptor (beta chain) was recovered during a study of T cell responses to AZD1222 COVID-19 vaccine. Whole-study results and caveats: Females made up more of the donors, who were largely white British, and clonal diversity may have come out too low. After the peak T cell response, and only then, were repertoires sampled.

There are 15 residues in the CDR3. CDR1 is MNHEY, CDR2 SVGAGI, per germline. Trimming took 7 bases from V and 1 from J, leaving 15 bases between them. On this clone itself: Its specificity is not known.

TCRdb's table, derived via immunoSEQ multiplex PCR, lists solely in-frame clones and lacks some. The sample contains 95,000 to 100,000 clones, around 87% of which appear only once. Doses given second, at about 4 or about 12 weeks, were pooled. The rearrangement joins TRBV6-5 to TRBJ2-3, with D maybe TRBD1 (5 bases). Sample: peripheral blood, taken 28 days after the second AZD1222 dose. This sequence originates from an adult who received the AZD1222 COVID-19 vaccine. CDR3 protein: CASTRRVAGTDTQYF. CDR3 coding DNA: TGTGCCAGCACCCGCAGGGTGGCGGGCACAGATACGCAGTATTTT.